This T cell receptor beta chain was found in a study of cytomegalovirus exposure and HLA in healthy donors. Study-wide findings and caveats: Later on, an analysis showed TCR association rates differing by HLA locus, with DRB1 the most and HLA-C the fewest. In a later analysis, TCR beta V- and J-gene trimming was associated with a missense DCLRE1C variant.

With respect to this clone: Its target is unknown.

The length of the CDR3 is 16 residues. Germline CDR1 reads PRHDT; CDR2 reads FYEKMQ (reference sequence). Trimming removed 5 bases from V and 2 bases from J; junction bases left unmatched: 8. It was with 60 Vbeta and 13 Jbeta primers that the PCR ran. Sequencing was performed with immunoSEQ multiplex PCR; in TCRdb, only in-frame clones are kept and a portion is missing. The sample lists 200,000 to 300,000 clones, about four fifths occurring once. The gene calls are TRBV13 and TRBJ1-2; 10 bases agree with TRBD1. This clonotype was obtained from a woman in her thirties or forties in good health and CMV-seropositive. The sequenced sample was PBMCs. The CDR3 is CASSLNPGQGNYGYTF. The CDR3 DNA is TGTGCCAGCAGCCTCAATCCGGGACAGGGGAACTATGGCTACACCTTC.